These 12 T cell receptor beta chains were all obtained from the same sample, sequenced in a study of regulatory and conventional T cells in RAG deficiency. The table came from immunoSEQ multiplex PCR; TCRdb's copy has only in-frame clones and leaves some out. The data show under 25,000 clones, 95% to 97% seen once. The sorted conventional CD4+ T cells were CD25-low and CD127-high, with genomic DNA sequenced. These same records also appear under a second study, on regulatory T cells. That publication notes: The PCR used 52 TRBV and 13 TRBJ primers.

The sequenced material came from CD25- CD4+ T cells sorted from blood. Receptor source: a human donor in good health.

CDR3 sequence (DNA): TGTGCCAGCAGTGAACTTCTACCAGGGGGCGGGGAAGAAAAACTGTTTTTT. This gives the protein CASSELLPGGGEEKLFF. V and J are TRBV6-1 and TRBJ1-4; TRBD1 aligns across 8 bases. The germline gives CDR1 MNHNS, CDR2 SASEGT. The CDR3 contains 17 residues. Trimming cost V 2 bases and J 8 bases; bases outside gene matches: 13.

This clone came up once. The chain joins TRBV7-2 to TRBJ1-1; D unclear. This CDR3 has 13 amino acids. The V gene's germline CDR1 is SGHTA and CDR2 FQGNSA. Trimming removed 5 bases from V and 3 bases from J, with 10 bases in between. The CDR3: CASSPTGDTEAFF. CDR3 sequence (DNA): TGTGCCAGCAGCCCGACGGGAGACACTGAAGCTTTCTTT. Full variable domain (missing parts from reference TRBV7-2 and TRBJ1-1): GAGVSQSPSNKVTEKGKDVELRCDPISGHTALYWYRQSLGQGLEFLIYFQGNSAPDKSGLPSDRFSAERTGGSVSTLTIQRTQQEDSAVYLCASSPTGDTEAFFGQGTRLTVV.

The rearrangement uses TRBV30 and TRBJ1-1, with TRBD1 matching over 8 bases. Germline assignment: CDR1 GTSNPN and CDR2 SVGIG (reference sequence). The length of the CDR3 is 14 residues. Trimming at V came to 2 bases and at J to 3 bases, leaving 5 bases not matched to a gene. The CDR3 DNA follows: TGTGCCTGGAGTTACAGGGGGGGGGACACTGAAGCTTTCTTT. It translates to CAWSYRGGDTEAFF.

This clone was found once. The chain recombines TRBV11-2 with TRBJ1-1; no clear D gene. The CDR3 has 14 amino acids. Trimming left V 3 bases short and J 1 base short, with 9 bases between. The germline gives CDR1 SGHAT, CDR2 FQNNGV. The CDR3 loop reads CASSFNSRNTEAFF. As DNA, the CDR3 is TGTGCCAGCAGCTTTAACAGTCGGAACACTGAAGCTTTCTTT.

V usage is TRBV5-6 and J usage is TRBJ1-3, with D hard to call. Trimming removed 2 bases at V and 3 bases at J, with 12 bases between. This CDR3 comprises 15 residues. Germline CDR1 SGHDT, CDR2 YYEEEE. The CDR3 DNA is TGTGCCAGCAGCTTTCGAGGGATTAGTGGAAACACCATATATTTT. This encodes CASSFRGISGNTIYF.

The CDR3 sequence: CASSLPGQGVGELFF. The DNA for the CDR3 is TGCGCCAGCAGCTTGCCGGGACAGGGTGTCGGGGAGCTGTTTTTT. The gene calls are TRBV5-1 and TRBJ2-2, with TRBD1 matching over 9 bases. Trimming cost V 1 base and J 7 bases; bases outside gene matches: 5. CDR3 length: 15 amino acids. In germline, CDR1 is SGHRS, CDR2 YFSETQ.

In DNA, the CDR3 is TGTGCCAGCAGTTTAACGGGAAATAGCAATCAGCCCCAGCATTTT. Translation gives CASSLTGNSNQPQHF. The chain employs TRBV28 and TRBJ1-5; D call uncertain. CDR1 is MDHEN and CDR2 is SYDVKM in the germline V gene. Trimming left V 2 bases short and J 0 bases short, with 8 bases between. This CDR3 has 15 amino acids.

The rearrangement links TRBV5-1 to TRBJ2-1; possibly TRBD1 for D (6 bases). The CDR3 contains 17 residues. Germline assignment: CDR1 SGHRS and CDR2 YFSETQ. Trimming cost V 0 bases and J 8 bases, with 21 bases left between them. In DNA form, the CDR3 reads TGCGCCAGCAGCTTGGAAAACAGGGTAAGGGGGTTCGATGAGCAGTTCTTC. This codes for CASSLENRVRGFDEQFF.

The CDR3: CASSAQRGGLDTQYF. Here the CDR3 DNA reads TGTGCCAGCAGTGCGCAGCGGGGGGGCTTGGATACGCAGTATTTT. The chain recombines TRBV2 with TRBJ2-3; 10 bases fit TRBD2. The CDR3 covers 15 residues. V trimming: 4 bases; J trimming: 6 bases; junction bases outside the gene matches: 7. The germline V gene encodes CDR1 SNHLY and CDR2 FYNNEI.

The chain uses TRBV5-5 and TRBJ1-2; 9 nucleotides align to TRBD1. J lost 4 bases, V lost 1 base, and 5 bases had no gene match. The CDR3 is 15 amino acids. Germline V lookup: CDR1 SGHKS, CDR2 YYEKEE (reference sequence). The CDR3 nucleotides read TGTGCCAGCAGCTTGACTGGACAGGGGTTCTATGGCTACACCTTC. This encodes CASSLTGQGFYGYTF.

The genes are TRBV11-2 and TRBJ1-2; D is unresolved. Per the germline V gene, CDR1 is SGHAT and CDR2 is FQNNGV. CDR3 length equals 13 residues. V was shortened by 2 bases and J by 0 bases, with 4 bases between the two germline ends. Here the CDR3 reads CASSLNSNYGYTF. For the CDR3, the DNA is TGTGCCAGCAGCTTAAACTCTAACTATGGCTACACCTTC.

The chain recombines TRBV5-6 with TRBJ1-2; perhaps TRBD1 as D (5 bases). Per germline, CDR1 SGHDT and CDR2 YYEEEE. CDR3 length: 14 amino acids. V was shortened by 0 bases and J by 3 bases, with 9 bases between the two germline ends. CDR3 DNA sequence: TGTGCCAGCAGCTTGGTGCCGGGGGACTATGGCTACACCTTC. Its protein product is CASSLVPGDYGYTF.